This T cell receptor (beta chain) derives from a study of chemoradiotherapy in HPV16-positive cancers. Overall study: Two HPV16-positive patients' cells yielded candidate HPV-specific clones and common motifs.

Sequenced by immunoSEQ multiplex PCR; TCRdb stores in-frame clones only, minus some. The repertoire holds some 31,000 clones, with 91% as singletons. Trimming stripped 6 bases from V and 7 bases from J, with 21 bases between. The CDR3 runs to 15 residues. Germline V gene lookup returns CDR1 LNHDA and CDR2 SQIVND (reference sequence). Over chemoradiotherapy, repertoires were sampled more than once. Study results and caveats: During treatment, candidate HPV-specific clones and E7-related motifs expanded in tumor. Only a couple of HPV16-positive patients supplied the functional HPV-specificity definition.

As for this clone: Its antigen is still unknown.

This chain joins TRBV19 and TRBJ1-2; TRBD1 might be the D (6 bases). The TCR originated in a human donor with HPV-associated anogenital cancer. Sequenced material: blood, taken from a patient who underwent chemoradiotherapy. CDR3 DNA sequence: TGTGCCAGTAGGCCAGGGGATGGGGGGCTCGGTGGCTACACCTTC. Translating it yields CASRPGDGGLGGYTF.